The 10 T cell receptor beta chains below come from one sample, sequenced in a study of shared clonotypes between healthy human individuals. Method: immunoSEQ multiplex PCR; TCRdb's copy keeps in-frame clones and lacks some. The sample holds approximately 590,000 clones, just under 97% seen once. Positively selected for CCR7, the CD45RO-negative cells used as naive CD8 cells excluded terminally differentiated effector memory CD45RA+ cells. The sample taken for sequencing was naive CD8+ T cells sorted from blood. Receptors were obtained from a woman in her twenties or thirties in good health.

CDR3 amino acids: CATSSSRIGLAGADGNIQYF. The CDR3 DNA is TGTGCCACCAGCAGCTCGAGAATCGGACTAGCGGGGGCGGATGGAAACATTCAGTACTTC. The V call is TRBV15, the J call TRBJ2-4; 13 positions agree with TRBD2. The CDR3 is made up of 20 amino acids. Germline trimming cut 3 bases from V and 6 bases from J; bases unmatched to any gene: 17. In germline, CDR1 is LNHNV, CDR2 YYDKDF (reference sequence).

The chain recombines TRBV27 with TRBJ1-5; TRBD1 aligns across 10 bases. Unmatched junction bases numbered 11, after V lost 5 bases and J lost 4 bases. Germline V gene lookup returns CDR1 MNHEY and CDR2 SMNVEV (reference sequence). CDR3 size: 17 residues. The DNA of the CDR3 is TGTGCCAGCAGTCCCGGAAGCTGGGGACAGGGGAATCAGCCCCAGCATTTT. Protein product: CASSPGSWGQGNQPQHF.

The CDR3 is CASSSTGGLEQFF. DNA of the CDR3: TGTGCCAGCAGTTCAACAGGGGGCCTTGAGCAGTTCTTC. The J gene is TRBJ2-1, the V gene TRBV27; 9 positions match TRBD1. The CDR3 is made up of 13 amino acids. Trimming cost V 4 bases and J 9 bases; bases outside gene matches: 4. Germline CDR1 is MNHEY and CDR2 is SMNVEV (reference sequence).

V gene TRBV6-5 combines with J gene TRBJ1-1; 7 nucleotides line up with TRBD1. The trim removed 6 bases at V and 1 base at J, leaving 5 bases unmatched. This CDR3 has 14 amino acids. Per germline, CDR1 MNHEY and CDR2 SVGAGI. The CDR3 spells CASRGTVENTEAFF. CDR3 DNA sequence: TGTGCCAGCAGGGGGACAGTGGAGAACACTGAAGCTTTCTTT.

J is TRBJ2-7 and V is TRBV27, with TRBD1 matching 7 bases. Germline-derived CDR1 and CDR2 are MNHEY and SMNVEV (reference sequence). The CDR3 loop spans 14 amino acids. V trimming: 6 bases; J trimming: 2 bases; junction bases outside the gene matches: 7. The CDR3 DNA follows: TGTGCCAGCAGCTACAGGGGTCAAACCTACGAGCAGTACTTC. As protein: CASSYRGQTYEQYF.

The V and J genes are TRBV27 and TRBJ2-2; D unclear. This CDR3 has 15 amino acids. Trimming cost V 1 base and J 1 base, with 7 bases left between them. Per germline, CDR1 MNHEY and CDR2 SMNVEV (reference sequence). CDR3 sequence: CASSLFTGNTGELFF. The CDR3 coding sequence is TGTGCCAGCAGTTTATTTACGGGGAACACCGGGGAGCTGTTTTTT.

The chain links TRBV6-6 to TRBJ2-1, with 7 nucleotides matching TRBD2. The CDR3 consists of 16 residues. Germline values: CDR1 MNHNY, CDR2 SVGAGI (reference sequence). The V gene end was trimmed by 6 bases and the J gene end by 8 bases; junction bases not matched to a gene: 16. CDR3 in amino acids: CASSSTSQAEVDEQFF. CDR3 DNA: TGTGCCAGCAGCTCGACTAGCCAGGCGGAGGTCGATGAGCAGTTCTTC.

The gene calls are TRBV21-1 and TRBJ2-1. TRBV21-1 is a pseudogene locus. The CDR3 covers 16 residues. The CDR3 bases are TGTGCCAGCAGCAAATCTTTGGGACTGGGACAAAGGAAGCAGTTCTTC. Translating it yields CASSKSLGLGQRKQFF.

The V gene is TRBV5-1, the J gene TRBJ1-2; D is possibly TRBD1 (6 bases). Germline lookup yields CDR1 SGHRS and CDR2 YFSETQ. The CDR3 is 13 residues long. Between the trimmed V and J ends, which lost 0 bases and 6 bases, there was a span of 9 bases. The CDR3 DNA is TGCGCCAGCAGCTTGGGGGCAGGGGATGGCTACACCTTC. It specifies CASSLGAGDGYTF.

This clone was seen just once. The chain carries TRBV27 and TRBJ2-7; D unresolved. Looked up from germline, CDR1 is MNHEY and CDR2 is SMNVEV (reference sequence). V lost 8 bases and J 2 bases, leaving 10 bases between the germline ends. The CDR3 has 12 residues. DNA of the CDR3: TGTGCCAGCGGGTCTACAACCTACGAGCAGTACTTC. It translates to CASGSTTYEQYF.